This TCR beta chain originates from a study of T cells in Graves' hyperthyroidism and ophthalmopathy. For the study at large: The authors collected peripheral blood at initial diagnosis, before any treatment.

It was RNA transcripts that yielded the amplified TCR beta CDR3 regions. First-round RT-PCR with HTBI primers amplified the TCR CDR3 region. TCRdb independently ran MiXCR on the multiplex PCR reads; one entry per CDR3 protein. This sample has more than 550,000 distinct CDR3 sequences, with around 19% found just once. This CDR3 comprises 18 residues. The germline V and J ends were trimmed by 0 bases and 0 bases, with 15 bases remaining between them. Germline V gene lookup returns CDR1 MNHNY and CDR2 SVGAGI (reference sequence). The receptor was derived from a woman aged 45 to 65 with Graves' hyperthyroidism that later progressed to Graves' ophthalmopathy. This rearrangement joins TRBV6-6 to TRBJ1-3; D is possibly TRBD1 (5 bases). The sequencing input was blood. The CDR3 DNA reads TGTGCCAGCAGTTACTCGGGGCAGCTCTGGGGCTCTGGAAACACCATATATTTT. Its translation: CASSYSGQLWGSGNTIYF.